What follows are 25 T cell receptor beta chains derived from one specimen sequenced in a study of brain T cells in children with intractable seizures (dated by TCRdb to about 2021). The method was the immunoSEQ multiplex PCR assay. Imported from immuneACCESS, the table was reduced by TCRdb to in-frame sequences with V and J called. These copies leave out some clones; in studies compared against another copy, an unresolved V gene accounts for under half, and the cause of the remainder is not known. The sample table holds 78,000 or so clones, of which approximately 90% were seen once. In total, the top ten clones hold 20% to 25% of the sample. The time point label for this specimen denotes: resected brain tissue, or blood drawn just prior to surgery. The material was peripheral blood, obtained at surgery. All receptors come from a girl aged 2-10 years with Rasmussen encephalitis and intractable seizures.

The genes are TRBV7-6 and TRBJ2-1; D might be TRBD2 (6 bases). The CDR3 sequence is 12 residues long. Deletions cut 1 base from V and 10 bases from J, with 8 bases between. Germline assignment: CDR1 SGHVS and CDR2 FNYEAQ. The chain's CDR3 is CASSLGGLEQFF. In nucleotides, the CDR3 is TGTGCCAGCAGCTTAGGGGGACTCGAGCAGTTCTTC. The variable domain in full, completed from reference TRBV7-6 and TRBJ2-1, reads GAGVSQSPRYKVTKRGQDVALRCDPISGHVSLYWYRQALGQGPEFLTYFNYEAQQDKSGLPNDRFSAERPEGSISTLTIQRTEQRDSAMYRCASSLGGLEQFFGPGTRLTVL.

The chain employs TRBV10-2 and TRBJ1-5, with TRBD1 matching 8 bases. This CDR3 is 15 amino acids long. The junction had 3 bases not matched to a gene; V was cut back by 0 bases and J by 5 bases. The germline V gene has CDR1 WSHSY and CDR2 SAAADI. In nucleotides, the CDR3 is TGCGCCAGCAGTGAGTCCGGACAGGGCTATCAGCCCCAGCATTTT. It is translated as CASSESGQGYQPQHF.

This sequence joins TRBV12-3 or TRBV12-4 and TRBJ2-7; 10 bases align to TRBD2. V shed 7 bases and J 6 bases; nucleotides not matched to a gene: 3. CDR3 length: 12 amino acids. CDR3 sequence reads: CASKGLAPEQYF. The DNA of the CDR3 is TGTGCCAGCAAGGGACTAGCGCCCGAGCAGTACTTC.

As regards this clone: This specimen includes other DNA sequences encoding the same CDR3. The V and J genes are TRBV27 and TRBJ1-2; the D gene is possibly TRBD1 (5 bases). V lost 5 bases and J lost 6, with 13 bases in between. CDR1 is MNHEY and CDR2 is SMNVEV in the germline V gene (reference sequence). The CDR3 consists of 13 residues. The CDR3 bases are TGTGCCAGCAGTCCGCAGGGTGCGCATGGCTACACCTTC. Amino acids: CASSPQGAHGYTF.

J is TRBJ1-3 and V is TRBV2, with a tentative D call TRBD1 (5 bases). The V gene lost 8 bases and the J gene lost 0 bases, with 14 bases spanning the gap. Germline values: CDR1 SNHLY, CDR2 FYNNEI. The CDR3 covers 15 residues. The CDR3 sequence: CASCLDSISGNTIYF. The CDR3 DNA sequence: TGTGCCAGCTGCCTCGACAGTATCTCTGGAAACACCATATATTTT.

CDR3 sequence (DNA): TGCGCCAGCAGTCCCAGCGGGAGAAGCGGGAATGAGCAGTTCTTC. It specifies CASSPSGRSGNEQFF. The chain recombines TRBV10-1 with TRBJ2-1; 8 bases map to TRBD2. Germline CDR1 and CDR2: WNHNN and SYGVQD (reference sequence). This CDR3 region has 15 residues. Unmatched junction bases numbered 10, after V lost 5 bases and J lost 7 bases.

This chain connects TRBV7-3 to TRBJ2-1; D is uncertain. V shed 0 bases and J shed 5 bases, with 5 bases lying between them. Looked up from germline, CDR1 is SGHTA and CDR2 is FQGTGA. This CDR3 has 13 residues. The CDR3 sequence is CASSLTQNNEQFF. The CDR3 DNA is TGTGCCAGCAGCTTAACCCAGAACAATGAGCAGTTCTTC.

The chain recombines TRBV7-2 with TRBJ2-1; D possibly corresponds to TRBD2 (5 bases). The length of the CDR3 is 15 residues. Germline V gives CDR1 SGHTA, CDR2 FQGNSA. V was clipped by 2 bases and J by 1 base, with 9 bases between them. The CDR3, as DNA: TGTGCCAGCAGCTTACCGGGAATATCCTACAATGAGCAGTTCTTC. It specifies CASSLPGISYNEQFF. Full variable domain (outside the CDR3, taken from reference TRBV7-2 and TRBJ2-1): GAGVSQSPSNKVTEKGKDVELRCDPISGHTALYWYRQSLGQGLEFLIYFQGNSAPDKSGLPSDRFSAERTGGSVSTLTIQRTQQEDSAVYLCASSLPGISYNEQFFGPGTRLTVL.

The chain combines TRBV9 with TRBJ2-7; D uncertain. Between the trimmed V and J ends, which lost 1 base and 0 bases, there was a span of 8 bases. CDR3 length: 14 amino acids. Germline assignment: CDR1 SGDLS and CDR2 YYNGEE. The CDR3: CASSVLDNSYEQYF. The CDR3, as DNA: TGTGCCAGCAGCGTATTAGATAACTCCTACGAGCAGTACTTC.

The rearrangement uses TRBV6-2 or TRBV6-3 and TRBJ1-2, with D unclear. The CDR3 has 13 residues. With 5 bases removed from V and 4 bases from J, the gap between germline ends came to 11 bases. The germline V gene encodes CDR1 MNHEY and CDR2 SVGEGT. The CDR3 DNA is TGTGCCAGCAGTGAGGGCTTGCGCTATGGCTACACCTTC. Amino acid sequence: CASSEGLRYGYTF.

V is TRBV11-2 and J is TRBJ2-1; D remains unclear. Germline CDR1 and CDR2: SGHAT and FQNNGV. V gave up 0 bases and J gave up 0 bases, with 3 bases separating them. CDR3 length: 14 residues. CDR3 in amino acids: CASSLESSYNEQFF. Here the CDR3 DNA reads TGTGCCAGCAGCTTAGAGTCCTCCTACAATGAGCAGTTCTTC.

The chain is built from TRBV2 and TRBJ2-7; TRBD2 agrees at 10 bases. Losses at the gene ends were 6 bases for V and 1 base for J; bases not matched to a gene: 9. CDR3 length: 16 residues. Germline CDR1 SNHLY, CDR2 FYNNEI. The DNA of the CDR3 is TGTGCCAGCAGGGCCTTCACTAGCGGGGATTCCTACGAGCAGTACTTC. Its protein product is CASRAFTSGDSYEQYF.

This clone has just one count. CDR3 nucleotide sequence: TGTGCCAGCAGCCACAGGGGCCGGGGAGCTTTCTTT. Its protein is CASSHRGRGAFF. The chain combines TRBV7-9 with TRBJ1-1; 7 nucleotides agree with TRBD1. V was clipped by 5 bases and J by 10 bases; unmatched bases: 7. The CDR3 covers 12 residues. In germline, CDR1 is SEHNR, CDR2 FQNEAQ (reference sequence).

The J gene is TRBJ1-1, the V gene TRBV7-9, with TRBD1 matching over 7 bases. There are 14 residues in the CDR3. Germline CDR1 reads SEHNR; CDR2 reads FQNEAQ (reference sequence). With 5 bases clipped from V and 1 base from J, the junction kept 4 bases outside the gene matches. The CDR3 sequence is CASSRQGRNTEAFF. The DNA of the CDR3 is TGTGCCAGCAGCCGACAGGGCCGGAACACTGAAGCTTTCTTT.

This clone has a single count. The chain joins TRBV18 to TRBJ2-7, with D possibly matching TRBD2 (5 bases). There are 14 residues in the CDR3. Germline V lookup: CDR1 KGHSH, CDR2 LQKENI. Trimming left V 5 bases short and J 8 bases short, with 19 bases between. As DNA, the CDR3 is TGTGCCAGCTCAATCGCTGGGAGAGAATACCAGCAGTACTTC. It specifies CASSIAGREYQQYF.

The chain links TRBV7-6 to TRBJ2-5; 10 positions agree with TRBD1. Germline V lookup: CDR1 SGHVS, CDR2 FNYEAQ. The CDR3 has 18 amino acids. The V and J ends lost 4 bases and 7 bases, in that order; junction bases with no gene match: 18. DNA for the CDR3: TGTGCCAGCAGCTCGTCGAGGGACAGGGGTAACTCTGGGGGGACCCAGTACTTC. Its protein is CASSSSRDRGNSGGTQYF.

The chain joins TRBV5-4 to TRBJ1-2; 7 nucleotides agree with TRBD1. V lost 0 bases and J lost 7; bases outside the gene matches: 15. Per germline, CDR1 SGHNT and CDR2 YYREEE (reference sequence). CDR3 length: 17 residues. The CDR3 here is CASSLAFRDSGAGGYTF. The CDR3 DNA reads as TGTGCCAGCAGCTTGGCCTTCAGGGACAGCGGGGCCGGTGGCTACACCTTC.

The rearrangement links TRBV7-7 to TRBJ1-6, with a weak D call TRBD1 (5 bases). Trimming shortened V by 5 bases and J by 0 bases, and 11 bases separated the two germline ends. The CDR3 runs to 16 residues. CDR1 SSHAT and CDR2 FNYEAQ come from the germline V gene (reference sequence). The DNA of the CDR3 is TGTGCCAGCAGCCGAGAAAGGGGCTCCTATAATTCACCCCTCCACTTT. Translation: CASSRERGSYNSPLHF.

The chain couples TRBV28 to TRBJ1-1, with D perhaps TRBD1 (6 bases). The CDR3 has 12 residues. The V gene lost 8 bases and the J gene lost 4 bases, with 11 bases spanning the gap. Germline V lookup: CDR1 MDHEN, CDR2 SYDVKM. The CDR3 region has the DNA TGTGCCAGCCTGGGGGGGGCCACTGAAGCTTTCTTT. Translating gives CASLGGATEAFF.

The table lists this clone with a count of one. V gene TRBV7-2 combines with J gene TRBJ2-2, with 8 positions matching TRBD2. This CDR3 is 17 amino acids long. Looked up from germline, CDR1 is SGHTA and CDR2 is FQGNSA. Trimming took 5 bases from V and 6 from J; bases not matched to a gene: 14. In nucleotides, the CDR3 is TGTGCCAGCAGCCCCACGGGGGGGAAGGGTCGGCCCGGGGAGCTGTTTTTT. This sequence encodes CASSPTGGKGRPGELFF.

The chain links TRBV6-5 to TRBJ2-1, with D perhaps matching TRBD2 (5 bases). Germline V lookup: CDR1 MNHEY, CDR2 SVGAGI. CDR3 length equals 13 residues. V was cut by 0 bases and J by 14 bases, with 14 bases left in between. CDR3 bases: TGTGCCAGCAGTTACTCGAGGGCGGCTCGGGAGTTCTTC. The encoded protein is CASSYSRAAREFF.

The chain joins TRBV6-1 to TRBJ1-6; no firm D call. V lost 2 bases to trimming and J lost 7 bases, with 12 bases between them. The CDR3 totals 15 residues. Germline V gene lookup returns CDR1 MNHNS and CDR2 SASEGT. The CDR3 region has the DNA TGTGCCAGCAGTGAACTGATGACGGACAATTCACCCCTCCACTTT. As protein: CASSELMTDNSPLHF.

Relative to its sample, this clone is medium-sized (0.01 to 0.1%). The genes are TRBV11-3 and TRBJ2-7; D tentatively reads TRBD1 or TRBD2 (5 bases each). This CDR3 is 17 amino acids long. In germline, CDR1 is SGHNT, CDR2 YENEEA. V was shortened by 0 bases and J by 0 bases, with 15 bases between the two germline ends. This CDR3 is CASSLDELWGNSYEQYF. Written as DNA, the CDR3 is TGTGCCAGCAGCTTAGACGAGTTGTGGGGGAACTCCTACGAGCAGTACTTC.

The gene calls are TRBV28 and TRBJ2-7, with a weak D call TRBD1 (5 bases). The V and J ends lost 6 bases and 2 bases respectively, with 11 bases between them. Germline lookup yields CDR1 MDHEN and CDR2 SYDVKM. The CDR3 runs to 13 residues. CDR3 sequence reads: CASSPPTAYEQYF. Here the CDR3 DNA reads TGTGCCAGCAGCCCCCCGACAGCCTACGAGCAGTACTTC.

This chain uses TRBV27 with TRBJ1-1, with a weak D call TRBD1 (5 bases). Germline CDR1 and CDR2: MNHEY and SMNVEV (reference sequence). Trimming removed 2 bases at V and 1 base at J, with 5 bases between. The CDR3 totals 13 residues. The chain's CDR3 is CASSLTGNTEAFF. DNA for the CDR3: TGTGCCAGCAGTTTAACAGGGAACACTGAAGCTTTCTTT.